The sequence of this T cell receptor (beta chain) was determined in a study of cytomegalovirus exposure and HLA in healthy donors. About the study: A subsequent analysis stated that the 120 or so validation repertoires were run on the same platform as the approximately 700 first-cohort repertoires.

General study points: There were a few CMV-associated chains whose specificity for CMV antigens was confirmed in vitro. Subsequent analysis revealed that first-cohort TCR clusters tended to co-occur in the 90 to 150 validation repertoires.

Germline V gene lookup returns CDR1 MDHEN and CDR2 SYDVKM. The length of the CDR3 is 14 residues. Trimming took 6 bases from V and 3 from J, leaving 13 bases between them. With regard to this clone: Antigen specificity is unknown.

The donors were part of the validation cohort, which consisted of under 150 subjects and was separate from the first cohort of 666 subjects. The table came from immunoSEQ multiplex PCR; TCRdb's copy has only in-frame clones and leaves some out. The sample yields 71,000 or so clones, 85% to 95% seen once. The V gene is TRBV28, the J gene TRBJ2-3, with D tentatively TRBD1 (7 bases). The clonotype was recovered from a woman under 30 in good health and CMV-seronegative. Material: PBMCs. The CDR3 DNA reads as TGTGCCAGCAGGCCGACAGGGACTACAGATACGCAGTATTTT. It yields the protein CASRPTGTTDTQYF.